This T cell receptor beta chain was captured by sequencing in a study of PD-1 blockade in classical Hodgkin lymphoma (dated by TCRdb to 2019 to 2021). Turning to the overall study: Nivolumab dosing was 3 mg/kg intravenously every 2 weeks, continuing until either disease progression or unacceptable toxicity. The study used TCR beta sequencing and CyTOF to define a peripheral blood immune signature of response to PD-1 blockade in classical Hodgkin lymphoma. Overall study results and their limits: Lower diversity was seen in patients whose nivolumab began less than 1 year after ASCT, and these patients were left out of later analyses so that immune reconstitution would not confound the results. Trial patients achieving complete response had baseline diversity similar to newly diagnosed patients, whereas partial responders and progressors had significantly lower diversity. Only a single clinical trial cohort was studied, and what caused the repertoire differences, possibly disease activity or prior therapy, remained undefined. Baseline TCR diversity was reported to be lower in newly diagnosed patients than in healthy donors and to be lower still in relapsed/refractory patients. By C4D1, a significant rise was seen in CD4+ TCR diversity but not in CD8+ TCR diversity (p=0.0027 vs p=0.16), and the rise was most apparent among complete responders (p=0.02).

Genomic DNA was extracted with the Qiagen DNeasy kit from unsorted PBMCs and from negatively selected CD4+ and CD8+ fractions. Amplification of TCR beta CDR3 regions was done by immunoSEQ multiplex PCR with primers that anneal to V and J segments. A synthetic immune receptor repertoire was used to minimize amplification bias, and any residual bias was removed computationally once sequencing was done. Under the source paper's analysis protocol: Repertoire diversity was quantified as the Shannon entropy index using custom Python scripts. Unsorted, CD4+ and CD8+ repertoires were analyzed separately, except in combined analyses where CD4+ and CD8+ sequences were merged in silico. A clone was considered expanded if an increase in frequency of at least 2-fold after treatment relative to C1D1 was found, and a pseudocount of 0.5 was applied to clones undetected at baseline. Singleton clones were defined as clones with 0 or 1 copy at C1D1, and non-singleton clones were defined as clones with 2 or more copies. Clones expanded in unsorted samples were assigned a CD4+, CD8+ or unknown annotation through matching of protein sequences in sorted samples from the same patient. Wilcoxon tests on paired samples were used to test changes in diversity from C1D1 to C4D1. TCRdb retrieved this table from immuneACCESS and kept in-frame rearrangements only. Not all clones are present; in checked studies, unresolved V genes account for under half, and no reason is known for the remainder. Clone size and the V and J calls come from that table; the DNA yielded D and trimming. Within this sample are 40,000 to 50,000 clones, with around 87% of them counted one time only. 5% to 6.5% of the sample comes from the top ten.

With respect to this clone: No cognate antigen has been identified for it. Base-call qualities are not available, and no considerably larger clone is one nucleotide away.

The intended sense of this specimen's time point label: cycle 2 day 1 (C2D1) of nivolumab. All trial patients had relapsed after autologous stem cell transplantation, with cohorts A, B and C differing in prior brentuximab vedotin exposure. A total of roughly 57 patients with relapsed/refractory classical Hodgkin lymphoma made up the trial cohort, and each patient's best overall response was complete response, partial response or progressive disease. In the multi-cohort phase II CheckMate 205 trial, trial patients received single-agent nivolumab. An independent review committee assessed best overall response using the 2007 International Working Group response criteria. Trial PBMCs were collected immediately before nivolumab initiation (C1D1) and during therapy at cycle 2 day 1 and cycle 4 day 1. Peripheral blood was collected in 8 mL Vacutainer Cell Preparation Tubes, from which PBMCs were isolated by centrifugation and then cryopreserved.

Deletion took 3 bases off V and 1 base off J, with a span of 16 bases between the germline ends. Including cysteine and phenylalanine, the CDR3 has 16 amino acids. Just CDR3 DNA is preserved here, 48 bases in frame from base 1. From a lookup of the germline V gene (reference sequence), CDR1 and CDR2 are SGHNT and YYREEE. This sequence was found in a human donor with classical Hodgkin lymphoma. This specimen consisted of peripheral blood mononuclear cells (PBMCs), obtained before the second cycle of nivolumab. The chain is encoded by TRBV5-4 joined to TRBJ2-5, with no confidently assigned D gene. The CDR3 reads CASSSEGRSIQETQYF. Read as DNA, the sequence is TGTGCCAGCAGCTCAGAAGGCAGGTCAATCCAAGAGACCCAGTACTTC.